Presented here are 21 T cell receptor beta chains from one specimen sequenced in a study of cytomegalovirus exposure and HLA in healthy donors. 60 Vbeta and 13 Jbeta primers were used in PCR. Assay: immunoSEQ multiplex PCR; the TCRdb copy retains only in-frame clones and omits some. In the table there are 150,000 or so clones, roughly 80% of which are singletons. Sequencing used PBMCs. The source of these receptors is a male donor in good health and CMV-seronegative.

This chain connects TRBV5-1 to TRBJ2-1; TRBD2 agrees at 7 bases. Germline CDR1 SGHRS, CDR2 YFSETQ. This CDR3 has 15 amino acids. After removal of 4 bases from V and 4 bases from J, the junction contained 8 bases not matched to a gene. The CDR3 loop reads CASSPLWEGYNEQFF. The CDR3 nucleotides read TGCGCCAGCAGCCCTCTTTGGGAGGGGTACAATGAGCAGTTCTTC.

The V gene is TRBV4-2, the J gene TRBJ1-1; D gene unclear. Trimming removed 0 bases at V and 11 bases at J, with 13 bases between. Germline V lookup: CDR1 LGHNA, CDR2 YNFKEQ. The CDR3 spans 13 residues. CDR3 nucleotide sequence: TGTGCCAGCAGCCAAGATCTCTACAGAGGGGCTTTCTTT. It translates to CASSQDLYRGAFF.

The genes are TRBV5-5 and TRBJ1-6; TRBD1 agrees at 8 bases. The length of the CDR3 is 13 residues. V trimming: 7 bases; J trimming: 7 bases; junction bases outside the gene matches: 4. In germline, CDR1 is SGHKS, CDR2 YYEKEE (reference sequence). The CDR3 DNA sequence: TGTGCCAGCGGACAGGGCCCCAATTCACCCCTCCACTTT. This sequence encodes CASGQGPNSPLHF.

The V call is TRBV7-2, the J call TRBJ2-1; 8 nucleotides agree with TRBD2. Germline trimming cut 4 bases from V and 7 bases from J; bases unmatched to any gene: 12. Germline V gene data show CDR1 as SGHTA and CDR2 as FQGNSA. This CDR3 is built from 16 residues. The CDR3 region has the DNA TGTGCCAGCAGCTCCCAGGTGGGGCGGGGGGTAAATGAGCAGTTCTTC. Translated: CASSSQVGRGVNEQFF.

This clone was picked up one time. The CDR3 reads CASSRTDNEQFF. The CDR3 DNA reads TGTGCCAGCAGCAGGACTGACAATGAGCAGTTCTTC. This chain links TRBV7-9 with TRBJ2-1; TRBD2 is a possible D gene (5 bases). V lost 5 bases to trimming and J lost 5 bases, with 7 bases between them. The CDR3 is 12 amino acids. Germline V CDR1 and CDR2: SEHNR, FQNEAQ (reference sequence).

The genes are TRBV25-1 and TRBJ2-3; no firm D call. In germline, CDR1 is MGHDK, CDR2 SYGVNS. Trimming took off 1 base at V and 1 base at J, with 12 bases between the two ends. The CDR3 is 16 residues long. The CDR3 DNA is TGTGCCAGCAGTGAATTCCAGGCCTTTGGCACAGATACGCAGTATTTT. Protein sequence: CASSEFQAFGTDTQYF.

The rearrangement joins TRBV27 to TRBJ1-3; D ambiguous. Germline-derived CDR1 and CDR2 are MNHEY and SMNVEV (reference sequence). V lost 2 bases, J lost 0 bases, and 14 bases lay in between. CDR3 length: 17 amino acids. CDR3 DNA: TGTGCCAGCAGTTTACAGGCTATTTCCCCCTCTGGAAACACCATATATTTT. It yields the protein CASSLQAISPSGNTIYF.

J is TRBJ2-2 and V is TRBV7-8; D unclear. Trimming shortened V by 2 bases and J by 6 bases, and 7 bases separated the two germline ends. Germline V gene lookup returns CDR1 SGHVS and CDR2 FQNEAQ. The CDR3 length is 13 residues. Here the CDR3 reads CASSLSAPGELFF. The CDR3 coding sequence is TGTGCCAGCAGCTTATCAGCGCCCGGGGAGCTGTTTTTT.

V gene TRBV6-6 combines with J gene TRBJ2-1, with D possibly matching TRBD1 (6 bases). The length of the CDR3 is 13 residues. In germline, CDR1 is MNHNY, CDR2 SVGAGI (reference sequence). V lost 4 bases and J 9 bases, leaving 13 bases between the germline ends. CDR3 in amino acids: CASSLASRGEQFF. Here the CDR3 DNA reads TGTGCCAGCAGTTTGGCTAGCAGGGGTGAGCAGTTCTTC.

The chain has TRBV29-1 and TRBJ2-1, with 7 bases fitting TRBD1. This CDR3 comprises 13 residues. Per the germline V gene, CDR1 is SQVTM and CDR2 is ANQGSEA. With 1 base clipped from V and 14 bases from J, the junction kept 11 bases outside the gene matches. The CDR3 bases are TGCAGCGTTGAAGCCCCCCCCGACAGGGTGGAGTTCTTC. Residues: CSVEAPPDRVEFF.

The rearrangement links TRBV7-9 to TRBJ2-3, with 13 bases matching TRBD2. Trimming cost V 6 bases and J 0 bases; bases outside gene matches: 9. The CDR3 spans 18 residues. Germline V gene sequence: CDR1 SEHNR, CDR2 FQNEAQ (reference sequence). The CDR3 spells CASSSWTSGSGSTDTQYF. The CDR3 DNA follows: TGTGCCAGCAGTTCCTGGACTAGCGGGAGTGGGAGCACAGATACGCAGTATTTT.

This clone occurred a few times. CDR3 nucleotide sequence: TGTGCCAGCAGTTACCCCGCCGAGACAGATACGCAGTATTTT. Amino acid sequence: CASSYPAETDTQYF. The chain employs TRBV6-6 and TRBJ2-3, with unresolved D. The germline gives CDR1 MNHNY, CDR2 SVGAGI (reference sequence). The CDR3 has 14 residues. V gave up 2 bases and J gave up 3 bases, with 9 bases separating them.

The chain links TRBV7-9 to TRBJ2-2; 9 positions match TRBD1. V lost 5 bases, J lost 3 bases, and 7 bases stayed unmatched. Germline values: CDR1 SEHNR, CDR2 FQNEAQ (reference sequence). The CDR3 contains 16 residues. The CDR3 nucleotides read TGTGCCAGCAGCGCGGGGACAGGGTTCTACACCGGGGAGCTGTTTTTT. It encodes CASSAGTGFYTGELFF. Full variable domain (missing parts from reference TRBV7-9 and TRBJ2-2): DTGVSQNPRHKITKRGQNVTFRCDPISEHNRLYWYRQTLGQGPEFLTYFQNEAQLEKSRLLSDRFSAERPKGSFSTLEIQRTEQGDSAMYLCASSAGTGFYTGELFFGEGSRLTVL.

The V and J genes are TRBV2 and TRBJ2-7; TRBD2 aligns across 8 bases. After removal of 7 bases from V and 0 bases from J, the junction contained 2 bases not matched to a gene. The CDR3 length is 13 residues. CDR1 and CDR2 from the germline V gene are SNHLY and FYNNEI. CDR3 protein: CASTGGASYEQYF. The CDR3 nucleotides are TGTGCCAGCACCGGGGGGGCCTCCTACGAGCAGTACTTC.

This clone was detected only a few times. The likely explanation is a read error, given a far larger clone one base away. The sample carries other DNA sequences with the same CDR3. The gene calls are TRBV7-3 and TRBJ2-1; D is uncertain. The CDR3 is made up of 13 amino acids. Deletions cut 5 bases from V and 7 bases from J, with 12 bases between. CDR1 and CDR2 from the germline V gene are SGHTA and FQGTGA. CDR3 loop: CASSQARGNEQFF. The CDR3 DNA sequence: TGTGCCAGCAGCCAAGCAAGAGGAAATGAGCAGTTCTTC. Together with reference TRBV7-3 and TRBJ2-1, the CDR3 gives the full variable domain: GAGVSQTPSNKVTEKGKYVELRCDPISGHTALYWYRQSLGQGPEFLIYFQGTGAADDSGLPNDRFFAVRPEGSVSTLKIQRTERGDSAVYLCASSQARGNEQFFGPGTRLTVL.

The J gene is TRBJ1-4, the V gene TRBV5-5; D gene unclear. The ends were cut back, 2 bases at V and 5 bases at J, with 4 bases in the middle. The CDR3 consists of 12 residues. Germline V gene sequence: CDR1 SGHKS, CDR2 YYEKEE (reference sequence). Here the CDR3 reads CASSFLNEKLFF. The DNA for the CDR3 is TGTGCCAGCAGCTTCCTCAATGAAAAACTGTTTTTT.

V usage is TRBV11-2 and J usage is TRBJ2-7; 7 nucleotides match TRBD2. Germline CDR1 reads SGHAT; CDR2 reads FQNNGV. CDR3 size: 15 residues. V dropped 1 base and J dropped 2; count of bases not matched to a gene: 5. CDR3 in amino acids: CASSLGVTSTYEQYF. The CDR3 DNA is TGTGCCAGCAGCTTAGGGGTGACTAGCACCTACGAGCAGTACTTC.

The V gene is TRBV5-1, the J gene TRBJ1-6; D is possibly TRBD1 (5 bases). V was clipped by 2 bases and J by 9 bases, with 12 bases between them. There are 14 residues in the CDR3. Germline V lookup: CDR1 SGHRS, CDR2 YFSETQ. The CDR3 protein is CASSFGRETSPLHF. The CDR3, as DNA: TGCGCCAGCAGCTTCGGCAGGGAAACTTCACCCCTCCACTTT.

The V and J genes are TRBV28 and TRBJ2-1, with 8 bases that match TRBD1. Germline CDR1 is MDHEN and CDR2 is SYDVKM. The CDR3 consists of 17 residues. V was pared by 5 bases and J by 3 bases, with 12 bases of the junction left unmatched. DNA of the CDR3: TGTGCCAGCAGTATGACCGGGACAGGTTCTTTCTACAATGAGCAGTTCTTC. Translating it yields CASSMTGTGSFYNEQFF.

This clone was picked up a small number of times. The chain couples TRBV5-6 to TRBJ2-5; possible D gene TRBD1, 5 bases. Germline-derived CDR1 and CDR2 are SGHDT and YYEEEE. CDR3 length equals 15 residues. V shed 0 bases and J shed 2 bases, with 11 bases lying between them. The CDR3 DNA follows: TGTGCCAGCAGCTTGGGGTTGGGGCTGCAAGAGACCCAGTACTTC. This codes for CASSLGLGLQETQYF.

CDR3 DNA sequence: TGTGCCAGCACCGCGGGAGTGGCCGGCGATGAGCAGTTCTTC. This codes for CASTAGVAGDEQFF. The J gene is TRBJ2-1, the V gene TRBV25-1; the match to TRBD2 covers 7 bases. The CDR3 length is 14 residues. Unmatched junction bases numbered 11, after V lost 7 bases and J lost 8 bases. Germline V CDR1 and CDR2: MGHDK, SYGVNS.